The 9 T cell receptor beta chains reported below all come from one sample, sequenced in a study of Graves' ophthalmopathy and Graves' hyperthyroidism. RNA transcripts were the source from which TCR beta CDR3 regions were amplified. RT-PCR in the first round used HTBI primers; a second-round multiplex PCR followed. TCRdb fed the multiplex PCR reads into MiXCR, producing one record per CDR3 protein. Found here are about 660,000 distinct CDR3 sequences, about two fifths of them singletons; the top ten hold more than 2.5%. Sequencing input: peripheral blood. The receptors were gathered from an adult man with Graves' ophthalmopathy.

This clonotype showed up many times. CDR3 protein: CASSPTPGQGPQYF. The CDR3 nucleotides are TGTGCCAGCAGCCCGACACCCGGACAGGGGCCACAGTACTTC. J is TRBJ2-7 and V is TRBV5-5, with 9 bases identical to TRBD1. V was pared by 4 bases and J by 10 bases, with 12 bases of the junction left unmatched. Looked up from germline, CDR1 is SGHKS and CDR2 is YYEKEE (reference sequence). The CDR3 is 14 amino acids.

This clonotype occurred many times. The genes are TRBV7-9 and TRBJ1-1, with D hard to call. Germline-derived CDR1 and CDR2 are SEHNR and FQNEAQ (reference sequence). V lost 1 base and J lost 8, with 11 bases in between. This CDR3 has 13 amino acids. The CDR3 DNA sequence: TGTGCCAGCAGCTTAGGGTTGGGGAAGGAAGCTTTCTTT. It yields the protein CASSLGLGKEAFF.

The V gene is TRBV19, the J gene TRBJ2-2, with a tentative D call TRBD2 (6 bases). CDR1 and CDR2 from the germline V gene are LNHDA and SQIVND (reference sequence). The V gene lost 3 bases and the J gene lost 7 bases, with 18 bases spanning the gap. This CDR3 comprises 16 residues. For the CDR3, the DNA is TGTGCCAGTAGTATTTTCGGGGGACCCCCCCACGGGGAGCTGTTTTTT. It codes for CASSIFGGPPHGELFF.

V and J are TRBV7-9 and TRBJ2-7, with 13 bases fitting TRBD2. The CDR3 is made up of 17 amino acids. Looked up from germline, CDR1 is SEHNR and CDR2 is FQNEAQ (reference sequence). V was clipped by 5 bases and J by 2 bases; unmatched bases: 9. This CDR3 reads CASSAGLAGLLPYEQYF. CDR3 DNA sequence: TGTGCCAGCAGCGCGGGACTAGCGGGACTTCTCCCCTACGAGCAGTACTTC.

The table lists this clonotype with many counts. The rearrangement uses TRBV12-3 or TRBV12-4 and TRBJ2-7; 7 nucleotides match TRBD2. The CDR3 loop spans 16 amino acids. Unmatched junction bases numbered 17, after V lost 5 bases and J lost 7 bases. The CDR3 protein is CASSPPGGGPAGEQYF. The CDR3 bases are TGTGCCAGCAGTCCTCCGGGAGGCGGGCCGGCGGGTGAGCAGTACTTC.

The V call is TRBV14, the J call TRBJ1-5; no clear D. With 2 bases removed from V and 4 bases from J, the gap between germline ends came to 6 bases. The germline V gene encodes CDR1 SGHDN and CDR2 FVKESK. CDR3 length: 13 amino acids. DNA of the CDR3: TGTGCCAGCAGCCAATCGGGAAATCAGCCCCAGCATTTT. It yields the protein CASSQSGNQPQHF.

The chain uses TRBV19 and TRBJ1-6; 11 bases agree with TRBD1. The J segment lost 7 bases and the V segment lost 3 bases, leaving 8 bases of the junction unmatched. Germline CDR1 LNHDA, CDR2 SQIVND (reference sequence). There are 17 residues in the CDR3. This chain's CDR3 is CASSIIPGQGENSPLHF. CDR3 nucleotide sequence: TGTGCCAGTAGTATTATACCGGGACAGGGGGAAAATTCACCCCTCCACTTT.

The J gene is TRBJ2-2, the V gene TRBV3-1; a weak D match, TRBD2 (6 bases). The CDR3 runs to 16 residues. CDR1 is LGHDT, CDR2 YNNKEL, per germline (reference sequence). The V end was cut by 4 bases, the J end by 6 bases, with 18 bases between. CDR3 nucleotides: TGTGCCAGCAGCCGAGGGAACTCACTAGCATCCGGGGAGCTGTTTTTT. It codes for CASSRGNSLASGELFF.

The rearrangement joins TRBV12-3 or TRBV12-4 to TRBJ2-5; perhaps TRBD2 as D (5 bases). Trimming took off 6 bases at V and 1 base at J, with 12 bases between the two ends. This CDR3 region has 14 residues. CDR3 in amino acids: CASSSGGFQETQYF. CDR3 nucleotides: TGTGCCAGCAGCTCCGGAGGTTTCCAAGAGACCCAGTACTTC.